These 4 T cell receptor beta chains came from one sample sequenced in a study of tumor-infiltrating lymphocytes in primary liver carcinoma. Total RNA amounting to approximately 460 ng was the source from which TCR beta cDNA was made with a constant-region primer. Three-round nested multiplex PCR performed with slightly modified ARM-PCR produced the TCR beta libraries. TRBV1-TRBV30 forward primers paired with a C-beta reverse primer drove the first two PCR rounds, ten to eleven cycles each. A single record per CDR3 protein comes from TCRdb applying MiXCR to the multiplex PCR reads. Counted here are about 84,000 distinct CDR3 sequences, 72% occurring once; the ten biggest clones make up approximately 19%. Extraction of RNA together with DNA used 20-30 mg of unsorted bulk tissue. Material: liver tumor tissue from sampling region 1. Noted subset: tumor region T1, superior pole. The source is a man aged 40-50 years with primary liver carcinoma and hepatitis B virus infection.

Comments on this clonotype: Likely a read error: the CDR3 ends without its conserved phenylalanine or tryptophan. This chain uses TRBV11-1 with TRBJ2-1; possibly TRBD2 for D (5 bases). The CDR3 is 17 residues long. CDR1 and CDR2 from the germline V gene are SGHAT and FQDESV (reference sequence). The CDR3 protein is CASSLVLVGEVDNEQFL. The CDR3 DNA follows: TGCGCCAGCAGCCTGGTACTAGTGGGAGAAGTTGACAATGAGCAGTTCCTC.

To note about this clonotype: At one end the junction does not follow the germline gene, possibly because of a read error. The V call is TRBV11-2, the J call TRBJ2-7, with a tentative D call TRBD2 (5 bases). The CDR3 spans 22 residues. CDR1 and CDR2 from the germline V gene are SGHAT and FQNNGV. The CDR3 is CANSLRPNRGGLAGETKVEQYF. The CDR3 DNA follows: TGTGCCAACAGCTTAAGACCCAACAGAGGAGGACTGGCAGGAGAAACAAAGGTCGAGCAGTACTTC.

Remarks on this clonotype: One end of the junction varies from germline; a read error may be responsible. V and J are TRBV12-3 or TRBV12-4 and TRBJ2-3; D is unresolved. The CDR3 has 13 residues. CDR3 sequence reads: CASALFSADTQYF. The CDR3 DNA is TGTGCCAGCGCTTTATTCTCGGCAGATACGCAATATTTT.

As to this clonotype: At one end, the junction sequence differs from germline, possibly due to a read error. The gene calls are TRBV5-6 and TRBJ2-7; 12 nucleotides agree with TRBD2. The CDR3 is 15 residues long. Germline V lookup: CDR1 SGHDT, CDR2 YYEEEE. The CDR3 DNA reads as TGTGTCAGCAGCTTCGGACTAGCGGGGTACTACAAGCAGTACTTC. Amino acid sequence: CVSSFGLAGYYKQYF.